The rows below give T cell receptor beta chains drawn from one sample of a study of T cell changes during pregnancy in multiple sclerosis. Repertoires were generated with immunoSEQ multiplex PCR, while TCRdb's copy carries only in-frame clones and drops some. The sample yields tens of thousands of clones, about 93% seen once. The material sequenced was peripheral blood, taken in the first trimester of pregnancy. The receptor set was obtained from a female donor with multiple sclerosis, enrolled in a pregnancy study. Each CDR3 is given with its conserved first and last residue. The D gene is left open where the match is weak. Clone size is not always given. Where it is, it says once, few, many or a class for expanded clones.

DNA: TGCGCCAGCAGCCTCTTCACGAGGTCTAGCGGTTTCTACGAGCAGTACTTC; CDR3: CASSLFTRSSGFYEQYF; V: TRBV5-1; J: TRBJ2-7; size: -; D: TRBD2
DNA: TGCGCCAGCAGCCAAGACCCCGTTGAGGGAATGGGGAACACTGAAGCTTTCTTT; CDR3: CASSQDPVEGMGNTEAFF; V: TRBV4-1; J: TRBJ1-1; size: -; D: -
DNA: TGCGCCAGCAGCCCATGGGGAGCGGGGCTCACAGATACGCAGTATTTT; CDR3: CASSPWGAGLTDTQYF; V: TRBV5-1; J: TRBJ2-3; size: -; D: TRBD2
DNA: TGTGCCAGCAGCGTAGCTTCCGGGACAGCCTTCGAGCAGTACTTC; CDR3: CASSVASGTAFEQYF; V: TRBV9; J: TRBJ2-7; size: -; D: TRBD1
DNA: TGCGCCAGCAGCTTGGGCGGCAGCCATCAGCCCCAGCATTTT; CDR3: CASSLGGSHQPQHF; V: TRBV5-1; J: TRBJ1-5; size: -; D: -
DNA: TGTGCCAGCAGGCGAGACAGGGTCCCCTACGAGCAGTACTTC; CDR3: CASRRDRVPYEQYF; V: TRBV28; J: TRBJ2-7; size: once; D: TRBD1
DNA: TGTGCCAGCAGTGAAGGCGGGGGGGGCCAAAGCTCCTACAATGAGCAGTTCTTC; CDR3: CASSEGGGGQSSYNEQFF; V: TRBV25-1; J: TRBJ2-1; size: few; D: TRBD2
DNA: TGTGCCAGCAGTGACCCGGGACTTAGCTCTGGAAACACCATATATTTT; CDR3: CASSDPGLSSGNTIYF; V: TRBV2; J: TRBJ1-3; size: -; D: -
DNA: TGTGCCAGTAGTACCTTAGCGGGGGGGCCGAATACGCAGTATTTT; CDR3: CASSTLAGGPNTQYF; V: TRBV19; J: TRBJ2-3; size: -; D: TRBD2
DNA: TGTGCCAGCCGCACAGGGTTTGGCTACACCTTC; CDR3: CASRTGFGYTF; V: TRBV18; J: TRBJ1-2; size: -; D: -
DNA: TGTGCCAGTAGTATTCAGGGGGCGGGGGACACTGAAGCTTTCTTT; CDR3: CASSIQGAGDTEAFF; V: TRBV19; J: TRBJ1-1; size: -; D: TRBD1
DNA: TGTGCCAGCAGCTTCGTAGGGGTCGGGACTGAAGCTTTCTTT; CDR3: CASSFVGVGTEAFF; V: TRBV7-2; J: TRBJ1-1; size: -; D: -
DNA: TGTGCCAGCAGCTTAGGGCAGGCCATGGCCCCCGGGGAGCTGTTTTTT; CDR3: CASSLGQAMAPGELFF; V: TRBV7-3; J: TRBJ2-2; size: -; D: -
DNA: TGCAGCGTTGAATGGGGACTAGCGGGAAAGGGGGGCTCCTACAATGAGCAGTTCTTC; CDR3: CSVEWGLAGKGGSYNEQFF; V: TRBV29-1; J: TRBJ2-1; size: -; D: TRBD2
DNA: TGTGCCAGCAGCCCATACCGGACAGGGCCTAGCACAGATACGCAGTATTTT; CDR3: CASSPYRTGPSTDTQYF; V: TRBV7-9; J: TRBJ2-3; size: -; D: TRBD1
DNA: TGTGCCAGCAGTTTATACGCGACTAGCCACTCCTACGAGCAGTACTTC; CDR3: CASSLYATSHSYEQYF; V: TRBV27; J: TRBJ2-7; size: -; D: TRBD2
DNA: TGTGCCAGCAGCTTATCAGCCGGACAGCCAGACTATGGCTACACCTTC; CDR3: CASSLSAGQPDYGYTF; V: TRBV7-6; J: TRBJ1-2; size: -; D: -
DNA: TGTGCCAGCAGCTTAGCGAAGGGGTCTGCGACTAATGAAAAACTGTTTTTT; CDR3: CASSLAKGSATNEKLFF; V: TRBV11-2; J: TRBJ1-4; size: -; D: -
DNA: TGTGCCAGCAGCTTAAGTACTAGCGGGGCCGCGGGGTTCTTC; CDR3: CASSLSTSGAAGFF; V: TRBV7-9; J: TRBJ2-1; size: -; D: TRBD2
DNA: TGTGCCATCAGTGTTTCTAGCGGGGGGTCAAGCTCCTACAATGAGCAGTTCTTC; CDR3: CAISVSSGGSSSYNEQFF; V: TRBV10-3; J: TRBJ2-1; size: -; D: TRBD2
DNA: TGTGCCAGCAGCGTAGACAGGGCTGGAAACACCATATATTTT; CDR3: CASSVDRAGNTIYF; V: TRBV9; J: TRBJ1-3; size: -; D: -
DNA: TGTGCCAGCAGAAAGACAGGGGGAGCGAACACTGAAGCTTTCTTT; CDR3: CASRKTGGANTEAFF; V: TRBV6-5; J: TRBJ1-1; size: -; D: TRBD1
DNA: TGTGCCAGCAGCAGAGACAGGGCGGCGAACACCGGGGAGCTGTTTTTT; CDR3: CASSRDRAANTGELFF; V: TRBV7-3; J: TRBJ2-2; size: -; D: TRBD1
DNA: TGTGCCAGCAGTGAATTCGGGTGGACAGGGAAGCACTCTGGGGCCAACGTCCTGACTTTC; CDR3: CASSEFGWTGKHSGANVLTF; V: TRBV6-1; J: TRBJ2-6; size: -; D: TRBD1
DNA: TGTGCCAGCAGTCCCGGGACTAGCGGGAGGGCCCCCAATGAGCAGTTCTTC; CDR3: CASSPGTSGRAPNEQFF; V: TRBV27; J: TRBJ2-1; size: -; D: TRBD2
DNA: TGTGCCAGCAGCTCTCAGGAGAACACTGAAGCTTTCTTT; CDR3: CASSSQENTEAFF; V: TRBV7-9; J: TRBJ1-1; size: -; D: -
DNA: TGTGCCAGCAGCTCTAGCGGGGGGCCGACCCAGTACTTC; CDR3: CASSSSGGPTQYF; V: TRBV7-9; J: TRBJ2-5; size: -; D: TRBD2
DNA: TGTGCCAGCCTCCAGCAGAGGCTAGCGGGGGGTAGCACAGATACGCAGTATTTT; CDR3: CASLQQRLAGGSTDTQYF; V: TRBV2; J: TRBJ2-3; size: -; D: TRBD2
DNA: TGTGCCAGCAGCGTAGCGTACAGGGGGCGATACAATGAGCAGTTCTTC; CDR3: CASSVAYRGRYNEQFF; V: TRBV9; J: TRBJ2-1; size: many; D: TRBD1
DNA: TGTGCCAGCAGCTTTGAGCGGACTGGAAACACCATATATTTT; CDR3: CASSFERTGNTIYF; V: TRBV11-1; J: TRBJ1-3; size: -; D: -
DNA: TGTGCCAGCAGTCCGAGCGGGAGTCGGACAGATACGCAGTATTTT; CDR3: CASSPSGSRTDTQYF; V: TRBV7-9; J: TRBJ2-3; size: once; D: TRBD2
DNA: TGTGCTAGTGGTCCAGGGGGTACTGAAGCTTTCTTT; CDR3: CASGPGGTEAFF; V: TRBV12-5; J: TRBJ1-1; size: once; D: TRBD1
DNA: TGTGCCTGGAGTGTACGGGGGGTTACCAATCAGCCCCAGCATTTT; CDR3: CAWSVRGVTNQPQHF; V: TRBV30; J: TRBJ1-5; size: -; D: -
DNA: TGTGCCAGCAGCCGCGGAGGACAGACATCTGGAAACACCATATATTTT; CDR3: CASSRGGQTSGNTIYF; V: TRBV11-2; J: TRBJ1-3; size: -; D: -
DNA: TGTGCCAGCACCCCAGGGGCCTTAGGTATCCCCAATCAGCCCCAGCATTTT; CDR3: CASTPGALGIPNQPQHF; V: TRBV2; J: TRBJ1-5; size: once; D: -
DNA: TGTGCCAGCAGCTTCGCAGGGGGCTACGAGCAGTACTTC; CDR3: CASSFAGGYEQYF; V: TRBV5-8; J: TRBJ2-7; size: -; D: TRBD1
DNA: TGTGCCAGCAGTTTAATCAGGGGCACCGGGGAGCTGTTTTTT; CDR3: CASSLIRGTGELFF; V: TRBV27; J: TRBJ2-2; size: -; D: -
DNA: TGTGCCAGCAGCACCCCTGACAGGGGGCTCAATGAGCAGTTCTTC; CDR3: CASSTPDRGLNEQFF; V: TRBV5-6; J: TRBJ2-1; size: -; D: TRBD1
DNA: TGTGCCAGCACCATTACCGGGACAGCGAACACTGAAGCTTTCTTT; CDR3: CASTITGTANTEAFF; V: TRBV5-5; J: TRBJ1-1; size: -; D: TRBD1
DNA: TGTGCCAGCAGAGGGGACGGGACAGCCGGAAAAATCTTC; CDR3: CASRGDGTAGKIF; V: TRBV11-2; J: TRBJ2-1; size: -; D: TRBD1
DNA: TGCGCCAGCAGCCAAGATATCGGGTGGGGGGATGGCTACACCTTC; CDR3: CASSQDIGWGDGYTF; V: TRBV4-1; J: TRBJ1-2; size: -; D: -
DNA: TGTGCCAGCAGCCAGGGGACTAACTATGGCTACACCTTC; CDR3: CASSQGTNYGYTF; V: TRBV6-5; J: TRBJ1-2; size: -; D: -
DNA: TGTGCCAGCAGTGACCAGCGGGACATTCGGAGAGAGCAGTACTTC; CDR3: CASSDQRDIRREQYF; V: TRBV6-1; J: TRBJ2-7; size: -; D: -
DNA: TGCGCCAGCAGCACGCTAGCGGGGATCACAGATACGCAGTATTTT; CDR3: CASSTLAGITDTQYF; V: TRBV5-1; J: TRBJ2-3; size: once; D: TRBD2
DNA: TGTGCCAGCAGCTTAGCGGGGGGGGCGATTACAGTGTCTAATGAAGCTTTCTTT; CDR3: CASSLAGGAITVSNEAFF; V: TRBV7-8; J: TRBJ1-1; size: -; D: -
DNA: TGCGCCAGCAGCTTGGGACGGAGTTTAGATGAAAAACTGTTTTTT; CDR3: CASSLGRSLDEKLFF; V: TRBV5-1; J: TRBJ1-4; size: -; D: -
DNA: TGTGCCAGCTCACAGTTGGACACCTACTCTGGAAACACCATATATTTT; CDR3: CASSQLDTYSGNTIYF; V: TRBV18; J: TRBJ1-3; size: -; D: -
DNA: TGTGCCAGCAGTTTAGGGCCGTCCTACGAGCAGTACTTC; CDR3: CASSLGPSYEQYF; V: TRBV27; J: TRBJ2-7; size: once; D: -
DNA: TGCGCCAGCAGCCCACGGAGGTCGGCGTACACTGAAGCTTTCTTT; CDR3: CASSPRRSAYTEAFF; V: TRBV5-1; J: TRBJ1-1; size: -; D: -
DNA: TGCGCCAGCAGCTTGGAACAGACCTACCAAGAGACCCAGTACTTC; CDR3: CASSLEQTYQETQYF; V: TRBV5-1; J: TRBJ2-5; size: -; D: -
DNA: TGTGCCAGCAGTGAATATTACAGGCTCAACGGTGGCTACACCTTC; CDR3: CASSEYYRLNGGYTF; V: TRBV25-1; J: TRBJ1-2; size: -; D: -
DNA: TGTGCCAGCAGGTGGGGGGTCACAGATACGCAGTATTTT; CDR3: CASRWGVTDTQYF; V: TRBV2; J: TRBJ2-3; size: -; D: -
DNA: TGCGCCAGCAGCTTGGCCCCGGGACAGGGCTCTGGGGCCAACGTCCTGACTTTC; CDR3: CASSLAPGQGSGANVLTF; V: TRBV5-1; J: TRBJ2-6; size: -; D: TRBD1